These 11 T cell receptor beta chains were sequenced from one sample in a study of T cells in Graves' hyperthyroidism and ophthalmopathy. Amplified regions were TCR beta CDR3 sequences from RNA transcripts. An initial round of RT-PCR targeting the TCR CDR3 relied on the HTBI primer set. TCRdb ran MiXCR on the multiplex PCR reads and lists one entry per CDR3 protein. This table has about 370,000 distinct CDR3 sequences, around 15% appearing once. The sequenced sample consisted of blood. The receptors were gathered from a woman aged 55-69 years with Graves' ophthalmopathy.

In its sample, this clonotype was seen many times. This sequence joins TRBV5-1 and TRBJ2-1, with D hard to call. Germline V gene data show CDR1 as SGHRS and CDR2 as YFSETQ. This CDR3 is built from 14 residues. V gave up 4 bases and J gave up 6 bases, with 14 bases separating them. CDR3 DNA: TGCGCCAGCAGCCCGGACCTGAACGGCAATGAGCAGTTCTTC. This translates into CASSPDLNGNEQFF.

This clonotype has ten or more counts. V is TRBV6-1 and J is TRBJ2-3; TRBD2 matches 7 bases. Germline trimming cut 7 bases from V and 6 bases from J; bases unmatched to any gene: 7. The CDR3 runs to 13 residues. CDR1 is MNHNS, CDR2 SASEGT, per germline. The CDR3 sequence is CASKREFWDTQYF. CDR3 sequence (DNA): TGTGCCAGCAAGCGGGAATTTTGGGATACGCAGTATTTT.

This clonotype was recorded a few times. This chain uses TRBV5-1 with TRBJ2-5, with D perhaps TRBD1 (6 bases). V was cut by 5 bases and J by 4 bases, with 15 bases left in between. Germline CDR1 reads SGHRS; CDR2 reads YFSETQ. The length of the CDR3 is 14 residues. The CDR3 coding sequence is TGCGCCAGCAGGCTGAGTGGGGGCGGAGAGACCCAGTACTTC. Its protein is CASRLSGGGETQYF.

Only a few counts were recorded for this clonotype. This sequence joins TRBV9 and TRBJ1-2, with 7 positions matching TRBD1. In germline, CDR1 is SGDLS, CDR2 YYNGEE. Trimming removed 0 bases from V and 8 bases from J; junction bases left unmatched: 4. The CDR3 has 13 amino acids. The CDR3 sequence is CASSVEGARGYTF. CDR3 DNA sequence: TGTGCCAGCAGCGTAGAGGGGGCGCGAGGCTACACCTTC.

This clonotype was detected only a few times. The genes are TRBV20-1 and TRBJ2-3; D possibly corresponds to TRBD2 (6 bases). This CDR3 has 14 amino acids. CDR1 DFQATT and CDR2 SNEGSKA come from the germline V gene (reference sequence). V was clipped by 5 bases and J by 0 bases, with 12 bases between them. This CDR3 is CSAPTSPSTDTQYF. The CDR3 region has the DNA TGCAGTGCTCCAACTAGCCCGAGCACAGATACGCAGTATTTT.

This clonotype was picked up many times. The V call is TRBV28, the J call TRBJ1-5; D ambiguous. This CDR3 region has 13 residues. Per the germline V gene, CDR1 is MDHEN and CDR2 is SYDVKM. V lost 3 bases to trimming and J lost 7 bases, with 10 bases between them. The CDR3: CASSFAGGQPQHF. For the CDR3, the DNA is TGTGCCAGCAGTTTTGCCGGTGGGCAGCCCCAGCATTTT.

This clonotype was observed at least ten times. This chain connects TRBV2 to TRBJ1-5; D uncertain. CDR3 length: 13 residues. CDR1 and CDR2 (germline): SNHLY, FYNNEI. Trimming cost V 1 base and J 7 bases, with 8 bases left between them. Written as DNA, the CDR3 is TGTGCCAGCAGTGAAGAGAGAGGGCAGCCCCAGCATTTT. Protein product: CASSEERGQPQHF.

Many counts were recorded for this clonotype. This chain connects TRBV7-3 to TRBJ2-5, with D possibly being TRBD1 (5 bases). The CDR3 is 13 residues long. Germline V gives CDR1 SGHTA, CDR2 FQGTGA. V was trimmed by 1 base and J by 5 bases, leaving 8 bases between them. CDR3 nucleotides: TGTGCCAGCAGCTTAATCGCAGGGGAGACCCAGTACTTC. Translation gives CASSLIAGETQYF.

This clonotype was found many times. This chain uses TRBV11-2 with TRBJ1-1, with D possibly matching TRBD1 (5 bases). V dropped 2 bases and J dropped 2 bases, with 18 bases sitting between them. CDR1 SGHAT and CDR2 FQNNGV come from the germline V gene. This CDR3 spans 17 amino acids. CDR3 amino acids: CASSLTALGGENTEAFF. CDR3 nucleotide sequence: TGTGCCAGCAGCTTAACGGCCTTGGGGGGGGAAAACACTGAAGCTTTCTTT.

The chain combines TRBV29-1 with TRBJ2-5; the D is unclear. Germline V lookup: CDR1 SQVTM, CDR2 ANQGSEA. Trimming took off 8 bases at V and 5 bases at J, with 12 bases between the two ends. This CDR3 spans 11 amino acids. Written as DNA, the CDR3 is TGCAGCACCCCCACCGGGGAGACCCAGTACTTC. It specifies CSTPTGETQYF.

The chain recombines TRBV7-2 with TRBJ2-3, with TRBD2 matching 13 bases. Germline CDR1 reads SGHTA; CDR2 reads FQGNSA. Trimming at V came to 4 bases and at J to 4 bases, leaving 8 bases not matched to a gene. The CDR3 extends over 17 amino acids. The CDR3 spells CASSSFPGLAGADTQYF. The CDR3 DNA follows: TGTGCCAGCAGCTCCTTTCCCGGACTAGCGGGAGCAGATACGCAGTATTTT. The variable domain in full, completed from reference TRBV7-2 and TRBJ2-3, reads GAGVSQSPSNKVTEKGKDVELRCDPISGHTALYWYRQSLGQGLEFLIYFQGNSAPDKSGLPSDRFSAERTGGSVSTLTIQRTQQEDSAVYLCASSSFPGLAGADTQYFGPGTRLTVL.